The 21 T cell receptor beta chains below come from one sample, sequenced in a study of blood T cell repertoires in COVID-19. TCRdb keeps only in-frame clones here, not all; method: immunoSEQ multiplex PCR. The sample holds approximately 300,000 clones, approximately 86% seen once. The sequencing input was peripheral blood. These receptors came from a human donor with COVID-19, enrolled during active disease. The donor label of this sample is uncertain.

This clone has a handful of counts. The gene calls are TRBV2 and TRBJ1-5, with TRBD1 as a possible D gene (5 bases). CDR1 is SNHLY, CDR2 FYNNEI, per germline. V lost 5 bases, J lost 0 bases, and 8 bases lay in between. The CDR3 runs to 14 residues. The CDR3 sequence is CASSRQSSNQPQHF. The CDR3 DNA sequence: TGTGCCAGCAGTCGACAGAGTAGCAATCAGCCCCAGCATTTT.

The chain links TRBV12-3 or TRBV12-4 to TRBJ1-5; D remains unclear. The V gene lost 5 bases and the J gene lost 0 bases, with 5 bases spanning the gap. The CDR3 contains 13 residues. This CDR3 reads CASSQNSNQPQHF. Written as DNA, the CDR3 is TGTGCCAGCAGTCAGAATAGCAATCAGCCCCAGCATTTT.

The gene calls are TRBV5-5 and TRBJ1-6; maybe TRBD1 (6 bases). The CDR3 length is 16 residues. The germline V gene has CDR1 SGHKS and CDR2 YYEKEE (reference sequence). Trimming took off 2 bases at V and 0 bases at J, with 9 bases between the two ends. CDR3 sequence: CASSLDRSSYNSPLHF. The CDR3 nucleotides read TGTGCCAGCAGCTTAGACAGGAGCTCCTATAATTCACCCCTCCACTTT.

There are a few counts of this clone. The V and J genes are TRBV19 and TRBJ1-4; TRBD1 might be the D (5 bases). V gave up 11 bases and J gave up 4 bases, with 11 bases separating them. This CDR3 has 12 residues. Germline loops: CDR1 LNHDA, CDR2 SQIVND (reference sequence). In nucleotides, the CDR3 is TGTGCCGCTGCGGGGGATAATGAAAAACTGTTTTTT. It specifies CAAAGDNEKLFF.

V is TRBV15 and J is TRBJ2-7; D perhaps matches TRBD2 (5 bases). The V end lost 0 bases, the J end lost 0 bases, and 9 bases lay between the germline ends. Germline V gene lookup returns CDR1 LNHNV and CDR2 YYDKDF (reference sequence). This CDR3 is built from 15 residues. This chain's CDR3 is CATSRERVGSYEQYF. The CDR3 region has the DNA TGTGCCACCAGCAGAGAGAGGGTAGGCTCCTACGAGCAGTACTTC.

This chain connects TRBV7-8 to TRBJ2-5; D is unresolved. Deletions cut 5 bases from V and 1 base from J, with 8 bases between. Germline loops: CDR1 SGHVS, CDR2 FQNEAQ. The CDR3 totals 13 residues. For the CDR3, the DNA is TGTGCCAGCAGCCGAAGACTCCAAGAGACCCAGTACTTC. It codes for CASSRRLQETQYF.

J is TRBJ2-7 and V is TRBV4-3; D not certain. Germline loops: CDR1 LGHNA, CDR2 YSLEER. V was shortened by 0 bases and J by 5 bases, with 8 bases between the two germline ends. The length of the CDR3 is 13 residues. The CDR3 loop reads CASSQDTADEQYF. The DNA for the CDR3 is TGCGCCAGCAGCCAAGATACCGCGGACGAGCAGTACTTC.

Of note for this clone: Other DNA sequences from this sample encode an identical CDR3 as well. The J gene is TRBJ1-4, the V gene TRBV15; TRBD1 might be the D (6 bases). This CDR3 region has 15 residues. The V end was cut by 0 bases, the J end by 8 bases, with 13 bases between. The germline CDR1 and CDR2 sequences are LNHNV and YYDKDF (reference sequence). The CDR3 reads CATSRDGGAREKLFF. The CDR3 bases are TGTGCCACCAGCAGAGATGGGGGGGCGCGGGAAAAACTGTTTTTT. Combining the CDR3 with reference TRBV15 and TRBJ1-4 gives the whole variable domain DAMVIQNPRYQVTQFGKPVTLSCSQTLNHNVMYWYQQKSSQAPKLLFHYYDKDFNNEADTPDNFQSRRPNTSFCFLDIRSPGLGDTAMYLCATSRDGGAREKLFFGSGTQLSVL.

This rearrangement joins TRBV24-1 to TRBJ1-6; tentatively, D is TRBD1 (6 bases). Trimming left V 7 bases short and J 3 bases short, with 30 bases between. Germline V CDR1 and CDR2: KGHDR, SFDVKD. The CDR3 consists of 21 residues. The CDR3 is CATRGPSGAGASLNYNSPLHF. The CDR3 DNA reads TGTGCCACCAGGGGGCCCTCTGGTGCAGGGGCGTCCCTAAACTATAATTCACCCCTCCACTTT.

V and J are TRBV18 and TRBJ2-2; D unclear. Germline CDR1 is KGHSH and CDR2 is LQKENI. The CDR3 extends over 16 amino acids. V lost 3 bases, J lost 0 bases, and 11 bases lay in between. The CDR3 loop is CASSPIWQTNTGELFF. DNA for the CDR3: TGTGCCAGCTCACCTATTTGGCAGACGAACACCGGGGAGCTGTTTTTT.

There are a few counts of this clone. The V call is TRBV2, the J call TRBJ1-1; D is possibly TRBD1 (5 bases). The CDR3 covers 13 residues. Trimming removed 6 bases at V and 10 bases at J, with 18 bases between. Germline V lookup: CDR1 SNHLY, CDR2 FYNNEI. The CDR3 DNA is TGTGCCAGCAGCCTTGGCAGGGAAGTAGGAGCTTTCTTT. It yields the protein CASSLGREVGAFF.

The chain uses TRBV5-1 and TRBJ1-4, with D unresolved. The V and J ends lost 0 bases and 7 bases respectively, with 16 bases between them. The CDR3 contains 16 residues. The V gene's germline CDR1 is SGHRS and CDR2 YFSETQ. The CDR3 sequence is CASSLALEGSIEKLFF. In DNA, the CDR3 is TGCGCCAGCAGCTTGGCCCTGGAGGGATCGATTGAAAAACTGTTTTTT.

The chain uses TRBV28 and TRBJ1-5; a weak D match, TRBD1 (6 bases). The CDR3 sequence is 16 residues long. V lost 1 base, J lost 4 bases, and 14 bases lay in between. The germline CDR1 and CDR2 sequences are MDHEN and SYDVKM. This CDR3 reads CASSLSSRGENQPQHF. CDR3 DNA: TGTGCCAGCAGTTTATCCTCCAGGGGAGAAAATCAGCCCCAGCATTTT. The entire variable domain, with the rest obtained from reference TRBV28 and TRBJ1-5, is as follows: DVKVTQSSRYLVKRTGEKVFLECVQDMDHENMFWYRQDPGLGLRLIYFSYDVKMKEKGDIPEGYSVSREKKERFSLILESASTNQTSMYLCASSLSSRGENQPQHFGDGTRLSIL.

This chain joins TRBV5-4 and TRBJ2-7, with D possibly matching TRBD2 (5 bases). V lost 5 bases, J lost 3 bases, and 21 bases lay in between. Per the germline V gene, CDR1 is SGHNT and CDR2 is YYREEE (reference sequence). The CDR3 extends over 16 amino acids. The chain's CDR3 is CASSYAAGIRLYEQYF. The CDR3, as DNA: TGTGCCAGCAGTTACGCCGCCGGGATTCGACTCTACGAGCAGTACTTC.

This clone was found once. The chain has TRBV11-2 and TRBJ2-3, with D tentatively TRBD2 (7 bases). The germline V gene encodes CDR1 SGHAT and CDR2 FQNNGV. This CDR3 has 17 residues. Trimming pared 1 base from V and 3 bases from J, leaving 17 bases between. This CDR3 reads CASSLVGGGPRTDTQYF. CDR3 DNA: TGTGCCAGCAGCTTAGTAGGGGGAGGGCCTAGGACAGATACGCAGTATTTT.

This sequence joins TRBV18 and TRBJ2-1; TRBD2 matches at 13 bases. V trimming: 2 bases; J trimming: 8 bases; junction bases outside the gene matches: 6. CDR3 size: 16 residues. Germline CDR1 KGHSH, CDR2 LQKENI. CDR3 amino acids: CASSPVLAGGLDEQFF. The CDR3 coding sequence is TGTGCCAGCTCACCAGTACTAGCGGGAGGGTTGGATGAGCAGTTCTTC.

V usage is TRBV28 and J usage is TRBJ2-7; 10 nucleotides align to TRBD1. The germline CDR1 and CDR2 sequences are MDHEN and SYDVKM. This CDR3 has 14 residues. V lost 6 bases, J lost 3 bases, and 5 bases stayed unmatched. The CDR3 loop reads CASRVGQGVYEQYF. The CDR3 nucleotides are TGTGCCAGCAGAGTCGGACAGGGGGTCTACGAGCAGTACTTC.

The CDR3 DNA reads as TGTGCCTGGAGTCCCAGACGGGGCGGGGAGCTGTTTTTT. Translation gives CAWSPRRGGELFF. The chain uses TRBV30 and TRBJ2-2, with D perhaps TRBD2 (5 bases). This CDR3 contains 13 residues. Per the germline V gene, CDR1 is GTSNPN and CDR2 is SVGIG (reference sequence). The ends were cut back, 2 bases at V and 7 bases at J, with 11 bases in the middle.

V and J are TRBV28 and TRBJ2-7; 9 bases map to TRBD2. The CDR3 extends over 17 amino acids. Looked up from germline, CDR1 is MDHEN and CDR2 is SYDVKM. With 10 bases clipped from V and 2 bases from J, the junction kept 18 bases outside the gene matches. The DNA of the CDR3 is TGTGCCATCGCCGGGGGGACTAGCCCTCCTCAAGCCTACGAGCAGTACTTC. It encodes CAIAGGTSPPQAYEQYF.

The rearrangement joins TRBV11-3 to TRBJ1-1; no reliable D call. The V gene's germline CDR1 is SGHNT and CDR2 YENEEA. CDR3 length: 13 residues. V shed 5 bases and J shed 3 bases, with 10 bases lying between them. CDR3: CASSLSRDTEAFF. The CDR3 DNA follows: TGTGCCAGCAGCCTATCGAGGGACACTGAAGCTTTCTTT. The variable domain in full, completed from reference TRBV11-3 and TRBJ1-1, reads EAGVVQSPRYKIIEKKQPVAFWCNPISGHNTLYWYLQNLGQGPELLIRYENEEAVDDSQLPKDRFSAERLKGVDSTLKIQPAELGDSAVYLCASSLSRDTEAFFGQGTRLTVV.

CDR3 nucleotide sequence: TGTGCCAGCAGTAATGGGACAGGTTTTTGGAACACTGAAGCTTTCTTT. Its protein product is CASSNGTGFWNTEAFF. V gene TRBV5-4 combines with J gene TRBJ1-1; 8 bases fit TRBD1. V was pared by 5 bases and J by 1 base, with 10 bases of the junction left unmatched. The CDR3 spans 16 residues. Germline V lookup: CDR1 SGHNT, CDR2 YYREEE (reference sequence).